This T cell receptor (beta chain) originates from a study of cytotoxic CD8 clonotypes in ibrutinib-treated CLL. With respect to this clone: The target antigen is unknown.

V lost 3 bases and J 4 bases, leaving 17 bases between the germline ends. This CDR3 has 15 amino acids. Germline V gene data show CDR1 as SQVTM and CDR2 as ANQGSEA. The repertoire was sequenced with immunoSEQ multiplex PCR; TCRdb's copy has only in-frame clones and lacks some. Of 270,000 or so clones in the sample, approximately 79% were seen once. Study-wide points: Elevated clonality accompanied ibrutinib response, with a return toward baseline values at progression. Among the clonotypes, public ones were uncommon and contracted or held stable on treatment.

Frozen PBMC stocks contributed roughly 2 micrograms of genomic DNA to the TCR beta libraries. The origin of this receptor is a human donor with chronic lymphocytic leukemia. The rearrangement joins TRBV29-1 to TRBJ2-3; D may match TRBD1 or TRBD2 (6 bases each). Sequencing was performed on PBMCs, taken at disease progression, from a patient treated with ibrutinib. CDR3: CSVEGGRVRADTQYF. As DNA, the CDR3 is TGCAGCGTTGAGGGGGGCAGGGTACGTGCAGATACGCAGTATTTT.